This is a list of T cell receptor beta chains from one sample in a study of blood T cell repertoires in COVID-19. Data came from immunoSEQ multiplex PCR; TCRdb stores just in-frame clones and leaves some out. Of almost 350,000 clones in the sample, roughly 90% were seen once. Sequenced material: PBMCs or T cells enriched from blood (not recorded which). The receptor set was obtained from a woman in her thirties who had been exposed to COVID-19. The CDR3 runs from the conserved cysteine through the conserved F or W. Each record gives: clone size, V gene, J gene, D gene, CDR3 protein, CDR3 DNA. The D gene is left open where the match is weak. Some rows have no size entry. The others give once, few or many, or a class for an expanded clone.

abundance: NA; v_gene: TRBV10-2; j_gene: TRBJ2-1; d_gene: TRBD2; CDR3aa: CASTPIGRVAGGEQFF; CDR3nt: TGCGCCAGCACCCCAATTGGACGTGTTGCGGGGGGTGAGCAGTTCTTC
abundance: NA; v_gene: TRBV19; j_gene: TRBJ2-7; d_gene: TRBD1; CDR3aa: CASSIAAGQGPQFYEQYF; CDR3nt: TGTGCCAGTAGTATAGCAGCGGGACAGGGGCCCCAATTTTACGAGCAGTACTTC
abundance: NA; v_gene: TRBV30; j_gene: TRBJ1-6; d_gene: NA; CDR3aa: CAWSPREREMFSPLHF; CDR3nt: TGTGCCTGGAGTCCCCGGGAACGGGAGATGTTTTCACCCCTCCACTTT
abundance: NA; v_gene: TRBV12-2; j_gene: TRBJ1-5; d_gene: NA; CDR3aa: CASRLEGTGSPNQPQHF; CDR3nt: TGTGCAAGTCGCTTAGAAGGGACAGGGAGTCCCAATCAGCCCCAGCATTTT
abundance: NA; v_gene: TRBV28; j_gene: TRBJ1-2; d_gene: TRBD1; CDR3aa: CATAAGGASNYGYTF; CDR3nt: TGTGCCACCGCGGCAGGGGGCGCGAGTAACTATGGCTACACCTTC
abundance: few; v_gene: TRBV28; j_gene: TRBJ2-4; d_gene: NA; CDR3aa: CASSPGLFKLAKNIQYF; CDR3nt: TGTGCCAGCAGCCCCGGACTATTCAAGCTAGCCAAAAACATTCAGTACTTC
abundance: NA; v_gene: TRBV19; j_gene: TRBJ1-1; d_gene: NA; CDR3aa: CASLGAVLDTEAFF; CDR3nt: TGTGCCAGTCTGGGGGCGGTGTTAGACACTGAAGCTTTCTTT
abundance: NA; v_gene: TRBV6-5; j_gene: TRBJ1-5; d_gene: NA; CDR3aa: CASSYSNSHQPQHF; CDR3nt: TGTGCCAGCAGTTACTCGAATAGCCATCAGCCCCAGCATTTT
abundance: NA; v_gene: TRBV28; j_gene: TRBJ1-1; d_gene: NA; CDR3aa: CASSLGGINTEAFF; CDR3nt: TGTGCCAGCAGTTTAGGGGGGATAAACACTGAAGCTTTCTTT
abundance: NA; v_gene: TRBV5-1; j_gene: TRBJ2-6; d_gene: TRBD2; CDR3aa: CASSFLPGGPAGANVLTF; CDR3nt: TGCGCCAGCAGCTTCCTCCCGGGAGGTCCGGCTGGGGCCAACGTCCTGACTTTC
abundance: few; v_gene: TRBV30; j_gene: TRBJ2-7; d_gene: TRBD1; CDR3aa: CAWSLTGVEQYF; CDR3nt: TGTGCCTGGAGCTTGACAGGGGTCGAGCAGTACTTC
abundance: NA; v_gene: TRBV27; j_gene: TRBJ2-1; d_gene: TRBD1; CDR3aa: CASSRDRGHEQFF; CDR3nt: TGTGCCAGCAGCCGGGACAGGGGGCATGAGCAGTTCTTC
abundance: NA; v_gene: TRBV5-1; j_gene: TRBJ2-1; d_gene: NA; CDR3aa: CASSLLAPNNEQFF; CDR3nt: TGCGCCAGCAGCTTGCTAGCGCCGAACAATGAGCAGTTCTTC
abundance: once; v_gene: TRBV28; j_gene: TRBJ2-1; d_gene: NA; CDR3aa: CASSPRDRSYNEQFF; CDR3nt: TGTGCCAGCAGCCCCCGAGACAGGTCCTACAATGAGCAGTTCTTC
abundance: NA; v_gene: TRBV7-9; j_gene: TRBJ1-5; d_gene: TRBD1; CDR3aa: CASSFQGAHQPQHF; CDR3nt: TGTGCCAGCAGCTTTCAGGGGGCCCATCAGCCCCAGCATTTT
abundance: NA; v_gene: TRBV30; j_gene: TRBJ2-3; d_gene: TRBD1; CDR3aa: CACPGQVAQYF; CDR3nt: TGTGCCTGCCCCGGACAGGTTGCGCAGTATTTT
abundance: NA; v_gene: TRBV6-2/TRBV6-3; j_gene: TRBJ2-1; d_gene: TRBD2; CDR3aa: CASSYTEFRDYYNEQFF; CDR3nt: TGTGCCAGCAGTTACACGGAGTTCCGGGACTACTACAATGAGCAGTTCTTC
abundance: NA; v_gene: TRBV7-9; j_gene: TRBJ2-1; d_gene: TRBD2; CDR3aa: CASSFPGTSGSNEQFF; CDR3nt: TGTGCCAGCAGCTTCCCCGGGACTAGCGGGAGCAATGAGCAGTTCTTC
abundance: NA; v_gene: TRBV28; j_gene: TRBJ2-1; d_gene: NA; CDR3aa: CASGAPQASYNEQFF; CDR3nt: TGTGCCAGCGGGGCTCCGCAGGCATCCTACAATGAGCAGTTCTTC
abundance: NA; v_gene: TRBV3-1/TRBV3-2; j_gene: TRBJ2-7; d_gene: NA; CDR3aa: CASSPSGYEQYF; CDR3nt: TGTGCCAGCAGCCCAAGCGGCTACGAGCAGTACTTC
abundance: NA; v_gene: TRBV9; j_gene: TRBJ2-7; d_gene: TRBD1; CDR3aa: CASSVQGDPNYEQYF; CDR3nt: TGTGCCAGCAGCGTACAGGGGGATCCTAACTACGAGCAGTACTTC
abundance: NA; v_gene: TRBV24-1; j_gene: TRBJ1-1; d_gene: NA; CDR3aa: CATSDYGTEAFF; CDR3nt: TGTGCCACCAGTGATTACGGCACTGAAGCTTTCTTT
abundance: NA; v_gene: TRBV27; j_gene: TRBJ1-2; d_gene: TRBD1; CDR3aa: CASSLHTGGNYGYTF; CDR3nt: TGTGCCAGCAGTTTGCATACAGGGGGTAACTATGGCTACACCTTC
abundance: NA; v_gene: TRBV7-3; j_gene: TRBJ2-7; d_gene: TRBD2; CDR3aa: CASSQGTSGRYEQYF; CDR3nt: TGTGCCAGCAGCCAGGGGACTAGCGGTCGGTACGAGCAGTACTTC
abundance: NA; v_gene: TRBV5-1; j_gene: TRBJ2-1; d_gene: NA; CDR3aa: CASSYNNEQFF; CDR3nt: TGCGCCAGCAGTTACAACAATGAGCAGTTCTTC
abundance: NA; v_gene: TRBV19; j_gene: TRBJ1-2; d_gene: TRBD1; CDR3aa: CASRSDRGSLYGYTF; CDR3nt: TGTGCCAGTAGATCCGACAGGGGCTCTCTCTATGGCTACACCTTC
abundance: NA; v_gene: TRBV7-9; j_gene: TRBJ1-1; d_gene: NA; CDR3aa: CASSFMDRKAFF; CDR3nt: TGTGCCAGCAGCTTCATGGACAGAAAAGCTTTCTTT
abundance: NA; v_gene: TRBV6-5; j_gene: TRBJ2-7; d_gene: TRBD2; CDR3aa: CASSYGASGYYEQYF; CDR3nt: TGTGCCAGCAGTTACGGGGCTAGCGGTTACTACGAGCAGTACTTC
abundance: NA; v_gene: TRBV5-8; j_gene: TRBJ1-1; d_gene: NA; CDR3aa: CASSLEGQNTEAFF; CDR3nt: TGTGCCAGCAGCTTGGAGGGACAGAACACTGAAGCTTTCTTT
abundance: NA; v_gene: TRBV3-1/TRBV3-2; j_gene: TRBJ2-7; d_gene: NA; CDR3aa: CASSQGPGAQLSYEQYF; CDR3nt: TGTGCCAGCAGCCAGGGGCCAGGGGCCCAACTTTCCTACGAGCAGTACTTC
abundance: NA; v_gene: TRBV5-8; j_gene: TRBJ1-5; d_gene: NA; CDR3aa: CASSRGILGTPTSAQHF; CDR3nt: TGTGCCAGCAGCCGCGGTATCCTGGGGACACCGACTTCGGCCCAGCATTTT
abundance: NA; v_gene: TRBV3-1/TRBV3-2; j_gene: TRBJ2-7; d_gene: NA; CDR3aa: CASSPQGLSYEQYF; CDR3nt: TGTGCCAGCAGCCCCCAGGGCCTCTCCTACGAGCAGTACTTC
abundance: NA; v_gene: TRBV28; j_gene: TRBJ2-5; d_gene: TRBD2; CDR3aa: CASGSLTSGSGETQYF; CDR3nt: TGTGCCAGCGGGTCTTTAACTAGCGGGAGTGGAGAGACCCAGTACTTC
abundance: NA; v_gene: TRBV5-1; j_gene: TRBJ1-1; d_gene: NA; CDR3aa: CASSLAGVSTEAFF; CDR3nt: TGCGCCAGCAGCTTGGCAGGGGTTTCCACTGAAGCTTTCTTT
abundance: few; v_gene: TRBV2; j_gene: TRBJ2-7; d_gene: TRBD1; CDR3aa: CASRSLGQVYEQYF; CDR3nt: TGTGCCAGCAGAAGCCTGGGACAGGTTTACGAGCAGTACTTC
abundance: NA; v_gene: TRBV11-2; j_gene: TRBJ2-4; d_gene: TRBD2; CDR3aa: CASSLSSAGGGKNIQYF; CDR3nt: TGTGCCAGCAGCTTATCCTCGGCGGGAGGGGGCAAAAACATTCAGTACTTC
abundance: NA; v_gene: TRBV28; j_gene: TRBJ2-2; d_gene: TRBD2; CDR3aa: CASSSELAENTGELFF; CDR3nt: TGTGCCAGCAGTTCCGAACTAGCGGAGAACACCGGGGAGCTGTTTTTT
abundance: NA; v_gene: TRBV18; j_gene: TRBJ2-1; d_gene: NA; CDR3aa: CASSPLMAGLPSISYNEQFF; CDR3nt: TGTGCCAGCTCACCACTTATGGCAGGACTACCCAGTATTTCCTACAATGAGCAGTTCTTC
abundance: NA; v_gene: TRBV5-1; j_gene: TRBJ2-3; d_gene: TRBD2; CDR3aa: CASSLEGREGLADTQYF; CDR3nt: TGCGCCAGCAGCTTGGAGGGGCGGGAGGGCCTGGCAGATACGCAGTATTTT
abundance: NA; v_gene: TRBV28; j_gene: TRBJ1-1; d_gene: NA; CDR3aa: CASRSDRNTEAFF; CDR3nt: TGTGCCAGCAGATCCGACAGAAACACTGAAGCTTTCTTT
abundance: NA; v_gene: TRBV24-1; j_gene: TRBJ2-3; d_gene: NA; CDR3aa: CATSEPGTDTQYF; CDR3nt: TGTGCCACCAGTGAACCCGGGACAGATACGCAGTATTTT
abundance: NA; v_gene: TRBV30; j_gene: TRBJ1-2; d_gene: TRBD1; CDR3aa: CAWSTSLGTGHYGYTF; CDR3nt: TGTGCCTGGAGTACTAGCCTCGGGACAGGGCACTATGGCTACACCTTC
abundance: NA; v_gene: TRBV2; j_gene: TRBJ2-1; d_gene: NA; CDR3aa: CATLFHNEQFF; CDR3nt: TGTGCCACCCTATTCCACAATGAGCAGTTCTTC
abundance: NA; v_gene: TRBV11-1; j_gene: TRBJ2-7; d_gene: TRBD1; CDR3aa: CASSFGPGQSYEQYF; CDR3nt: TGTGCCAGCAGCTTTGGGCCGGGACAGTCCTACGAGCAGTACTTC
abundance: NA; v_gene: TRBV28; j_gene: TRBJ1-2; d_gene: NA; CDR3aa: CASSEDIFYGYTF; CDR3nt: TGTGCCAGCAGTGAGGACATTTTCTATGGCTACACCTTC
abundance: NA; v_gene: TRBV27; j_gene: TRBJ2-7; d_gene: NA; CDR3aa: CASSLSPGFGGEQYF; CDR3nt: TGTGCCAGCAGCCTTTCTCCAGGGTTCGGGGGCGAGCAGTACTTC
abundance: NA; v_gene: TRBV5-1; j_gene: TRBJ1-6; d_gene: TRBD1; CDR3aa: CASSLAGGGIYNSPLHF; CDR3nt: TGCGCCAGCAGCTTGGCAGGGGGCGGAATCTATAATTCACCCCTCCACTTT
abundance: NA; v_gene: TRBV25-1; j_gene: TRBJ1-2; d_gene: NA; CDR3aa: CASSESRGPSYGYTF; CDR3nt: TGTGCCAGCAGTGAATCGCGGGGCCCATCCTATGGCTACACCTTC
abundance: NA; v_gene: TRBV6-5; j_gene: TRBJ2-7; d_gene: TRBD2; CDR3aa: CASSYWTSGSYEQYF; CDR3nt: TGTGCCAGCAGTTACTGGACTAGCGGCTCCTACGAGCAGTACTTC
abundance: NA; v_gene: TRBV3-1/TRBV3-2; j_gene: TRBJ2-7; d_gene: TRBD2; CDR3aa: CASGGLAGKNYEQYF; CDR3nt: TGTGCCAGCGGTGGACTAGCGGGAAAGAACTACGAGCAGTACTTC
abundance: NA; v_gene: TRBV18; j_gene: TRBJ2-1; d_gene: TRBD1; CDR3aa: CASSPLDRDDEQFF; CDR3nt: TGTGCCAGCTCACCCTTGGACAGGGACGATGAGCAGTTCTTC
abundance: few; v_gene: TRBV28; j_gene: TRBJ1-1; d_gene: TRBD1; CDR3aa: CASSLFEGASEAFF; CDR3nt: TGTGCCAGCAGTTTATTTGAGGGGGCATCTGAAGCTTTCTTT
abundance: NA; v_gene: TRBV18; j_gene: TRBJ2-7; d_gene: TRBD2; CDR3aa: CASSPGLAGAYEQYF; CDR3nt: TGTGCCAGCTCACCGGGACTAGCGGGAGCATACGAGCAGTACTTC